Reported below is one T cell receptor (delta chain). Its antigen is undetermined. The protein that TCRdb holds for this DNA derives from a much larger clone and differs from the translated DNA at residue 17, which likely indicates a read error; the protein shown here is translated from the DNA. The entry originates in a study of γδ T cells in repeated Plasmodium falciparum infection. The wider study: Donors had four controlled P. falciparum NF54 infections over about 640 days. Each infection was followed by sampling at 21 days, plus baseline and some pre-infection draws. Whole-study findings and limits: Malian donors came from one small rural village, predominantly one ethnic group.

TCRdb redid the clone calls on the multiplex PCR reads with CATT. The data hold about 57,000 delta-chain clones, with around 1.5% observed a single time. The sample was gamma-delta T cells from blood. The receptor's source is a pool of human donors (malaria-infected and uninfected, not separated).

The CDR3 sequence: CALGEFSPAHRGFRFTEKLIF. Written as DNA, the CDR3 is TGTGCTCTTGGGGAATTTAGCCCAGCACACCGGGGATTCAGATTCACCGAGAAACTCATCTTT. The genes are TRDV1 and TRDJ1; possibly TRDD3 for D (6 bases). In germline, CDR1 is TSWWSYY, CDR2 QGS. The CDR3 sequence is 21 residues long.